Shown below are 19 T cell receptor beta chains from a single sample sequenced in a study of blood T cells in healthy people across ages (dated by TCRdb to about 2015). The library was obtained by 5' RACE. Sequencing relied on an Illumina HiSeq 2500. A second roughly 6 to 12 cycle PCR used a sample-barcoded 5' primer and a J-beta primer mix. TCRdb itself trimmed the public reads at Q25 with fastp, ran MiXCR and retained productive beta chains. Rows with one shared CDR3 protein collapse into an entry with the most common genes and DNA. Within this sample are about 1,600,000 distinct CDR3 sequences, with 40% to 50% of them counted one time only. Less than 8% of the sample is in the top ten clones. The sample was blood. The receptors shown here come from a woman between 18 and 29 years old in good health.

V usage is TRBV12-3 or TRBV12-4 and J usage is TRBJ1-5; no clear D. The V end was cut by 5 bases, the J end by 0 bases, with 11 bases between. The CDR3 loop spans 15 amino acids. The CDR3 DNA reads TGTGCCAGCAGTCCCGGACGGATTAGCAATCAGCCCCAGCATTTT. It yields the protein CASSPGRISNQPQHF.

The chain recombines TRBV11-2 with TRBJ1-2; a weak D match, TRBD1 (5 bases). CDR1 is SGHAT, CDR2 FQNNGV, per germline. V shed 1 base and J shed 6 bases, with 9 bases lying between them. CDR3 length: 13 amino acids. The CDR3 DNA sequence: TGTGCCAGCAGCTTAGGCGGGGCGCATGGCTACACCTTC. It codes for CASSLGGAHGYTF. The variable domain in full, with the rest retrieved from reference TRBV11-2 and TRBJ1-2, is EAGVAQSPRYKIIEKRQSVAFWCNPISGHATLYWYQQILGQGPKLLIQFQNNGVVDDSQLPKDRFSAERLKGVDSTLKIQPAKLEDSAVYLCASSLGGAHGYTFGSGTRLTVV.

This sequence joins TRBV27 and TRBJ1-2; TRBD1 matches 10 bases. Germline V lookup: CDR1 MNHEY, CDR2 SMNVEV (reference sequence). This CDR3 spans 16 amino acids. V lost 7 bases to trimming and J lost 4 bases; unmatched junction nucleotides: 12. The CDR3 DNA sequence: TGTGCCAGCACCCCCGGCGGGACAGGGGCTACCTATGGCTACACCTTC. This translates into CASTPGGTGATYGYTF.

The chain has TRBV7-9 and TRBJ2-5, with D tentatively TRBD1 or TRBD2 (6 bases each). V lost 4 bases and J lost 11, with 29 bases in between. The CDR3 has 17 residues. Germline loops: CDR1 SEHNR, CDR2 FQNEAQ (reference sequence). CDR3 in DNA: TGTGCCAGCAGCTGGGGGGCCCCGACTTCCTCCTACAATGAGCAGTACTTC. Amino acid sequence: CASSWGAPTSSYNEQYF.

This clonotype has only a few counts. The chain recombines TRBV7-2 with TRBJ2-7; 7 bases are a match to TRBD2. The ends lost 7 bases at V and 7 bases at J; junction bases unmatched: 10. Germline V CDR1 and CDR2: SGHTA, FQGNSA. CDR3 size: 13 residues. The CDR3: CASTQFGGEEQYF. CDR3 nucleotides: TGTGCCAGCACCCAATTTGGGGGGGAAGAGCAGTACTTC. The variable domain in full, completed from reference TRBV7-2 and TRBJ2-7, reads GAGVSQSPSNKVTEKGKDVELRCDPISGHTALYWYRQSLGQGLEFLIYFQGNSAPDKSGLPSDRFSAERTGGSVSTLTIQRTQQEDSAVYLCASTQFGGEEQYFGPGTRLTVT.

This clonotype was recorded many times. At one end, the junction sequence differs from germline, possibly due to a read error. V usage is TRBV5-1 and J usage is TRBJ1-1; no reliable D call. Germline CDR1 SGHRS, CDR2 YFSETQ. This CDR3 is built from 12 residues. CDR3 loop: CASSLAGSEAFF. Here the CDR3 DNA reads TGTGCCAGCAGCTTGGCCGGCAGTGAAGCTTTCTTT.

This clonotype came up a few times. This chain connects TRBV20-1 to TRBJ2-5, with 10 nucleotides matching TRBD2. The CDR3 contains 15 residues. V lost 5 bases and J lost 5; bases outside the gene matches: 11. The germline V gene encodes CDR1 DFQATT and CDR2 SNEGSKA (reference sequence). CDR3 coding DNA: TGCAGTGCTGGATTACTAGCGGGATCATTCGAGACCCAGTACTTC. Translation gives CSAGLLAGSFETQYF.

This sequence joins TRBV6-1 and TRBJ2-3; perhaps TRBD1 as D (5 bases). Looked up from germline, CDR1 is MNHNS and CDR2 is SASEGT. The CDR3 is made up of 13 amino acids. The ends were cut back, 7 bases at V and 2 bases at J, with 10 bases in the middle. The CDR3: CASTGWFTDTQYF. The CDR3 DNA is TGTGCCAGCACAGGGTGGTTCACAGATACGCAGTATTTT.

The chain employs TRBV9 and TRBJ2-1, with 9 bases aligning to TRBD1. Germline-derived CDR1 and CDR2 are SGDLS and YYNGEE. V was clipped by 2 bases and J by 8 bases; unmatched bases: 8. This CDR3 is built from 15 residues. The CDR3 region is CASSVRTGENDEQFF. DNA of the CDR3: TGTGCCAGCAGCGTGAGGACAGGGGAAAACGATGAGCAGTTCTTC.

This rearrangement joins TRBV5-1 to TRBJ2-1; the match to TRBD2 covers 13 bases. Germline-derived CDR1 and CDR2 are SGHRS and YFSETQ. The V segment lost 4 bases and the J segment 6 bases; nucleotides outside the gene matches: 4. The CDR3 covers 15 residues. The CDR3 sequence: CASSITSGGANEQFF. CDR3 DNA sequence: TGCGCCAGCAGCATTACTAGCGGGGGGGCCAATGAGCAGTTCTTC.

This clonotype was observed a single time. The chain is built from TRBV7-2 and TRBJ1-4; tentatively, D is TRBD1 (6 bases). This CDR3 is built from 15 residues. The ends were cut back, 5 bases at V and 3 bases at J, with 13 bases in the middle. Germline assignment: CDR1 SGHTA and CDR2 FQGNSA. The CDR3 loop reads CASSRGGGPNEKLFF. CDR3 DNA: TGTGCCAGCAGCCGAGGGGGGGGACCTAATGAAAAACTGTTTTTT.

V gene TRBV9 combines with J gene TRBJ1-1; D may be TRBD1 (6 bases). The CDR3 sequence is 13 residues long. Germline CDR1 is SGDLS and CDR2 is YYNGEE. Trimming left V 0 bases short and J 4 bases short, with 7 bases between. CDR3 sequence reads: CASSVGGATEAFF. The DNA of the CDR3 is TGTGCCAGCAGCGTAGGGGGGGCCACTGAAGCTTTCTTT.

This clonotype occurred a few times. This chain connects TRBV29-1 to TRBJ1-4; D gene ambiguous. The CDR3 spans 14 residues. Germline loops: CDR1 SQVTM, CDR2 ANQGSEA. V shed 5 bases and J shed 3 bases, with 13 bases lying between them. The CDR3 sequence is CSVIVSGANEKLFF. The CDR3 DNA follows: TGCAGCGTTATTGTGTCGGGAGCTAATGAAAAACTGTTTTTT.

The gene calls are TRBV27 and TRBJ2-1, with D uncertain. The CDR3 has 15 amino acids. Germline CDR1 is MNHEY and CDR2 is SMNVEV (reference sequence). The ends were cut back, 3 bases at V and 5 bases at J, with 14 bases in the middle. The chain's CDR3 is CASSFINAENNEQFF. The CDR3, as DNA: TGTGCCAGCAGTTTTATAAACGCTGAGAACAATGAGCAGTTCTTC.

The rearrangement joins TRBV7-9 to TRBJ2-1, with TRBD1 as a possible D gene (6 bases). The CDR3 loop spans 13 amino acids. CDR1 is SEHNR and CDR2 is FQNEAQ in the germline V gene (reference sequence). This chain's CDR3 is CAGWDTSSYEQFF. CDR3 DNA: TGTGCTGGATGGGACACGAGCTCCTACGAGCAGTTCTTC.

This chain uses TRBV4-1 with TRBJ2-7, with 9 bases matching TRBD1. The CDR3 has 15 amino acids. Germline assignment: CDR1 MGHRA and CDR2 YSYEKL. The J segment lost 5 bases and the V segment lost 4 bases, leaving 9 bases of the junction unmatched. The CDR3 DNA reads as TGCGCCAGCAGCCGCTTTGACAGGGACAGGGACGAGCAGTACTTC. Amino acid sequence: CASSRFDRDRDEQYF.

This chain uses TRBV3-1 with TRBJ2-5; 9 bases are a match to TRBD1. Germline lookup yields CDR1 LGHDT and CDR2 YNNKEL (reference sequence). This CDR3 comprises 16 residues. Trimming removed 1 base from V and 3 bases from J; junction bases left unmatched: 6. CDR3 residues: CASSQGKRDREETQYF. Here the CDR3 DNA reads TGTGCCAGCAGCCAAGGAAAGCGGGACAGGGAAGAGACCCAGTACTTC.

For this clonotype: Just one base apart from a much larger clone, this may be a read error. CDR3 DNA: TGTGCCGTCAGTGAGTCGGTCGCCTCTGGGGCCAACGTCCTGACTTTC. This translates into CAVSESVASGANVLTF. The chain combines TRBV10-3 with TRBJ2-6, with unresolved D. CDR3 length: 16 amino acids. Germline assignment: CDR1 ENHRY and CDR2 SYGVKD.

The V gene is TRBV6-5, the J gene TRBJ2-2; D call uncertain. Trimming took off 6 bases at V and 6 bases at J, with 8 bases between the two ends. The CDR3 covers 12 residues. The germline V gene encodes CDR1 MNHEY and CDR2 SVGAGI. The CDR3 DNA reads TGTGCCAGCAGCGAGATGCCCGGGGAGCTGTTTTTT. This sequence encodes CASSEMPGELFF.